This T cell receptor (beta chain) was identified in a study of blood T cell repertoires in COVID-19. For the study at large: The analysed material was cDNA or gDNA that came from T cells, B-cell-depleted T cells, or PBMCs.

Some clones are missing from TCRdb's copy, which holds only in-frame ones; the method was immunoSEQ multiplex PCR. The table lists 270,000 or so clones, 80% to 95% of them singletons. Living in under 30 US areas, the participants were between roughly 18 and 89 years of age. Within 2 weeks before study entry, exposed participants met a COVID-19 case. This clone has just one count. The CDR3 is made up of 16 amino acids. V was clipped by 0 bases and J by 8 bases; unmatched bases: 10. Germline V gives CDR1 SGHRS, CDR2 YFSETQ. J is TRBJ2-3 and V is TRBV5-1; 9 nucleotides align to TRBD2. The sequenced sample consisted of PBMCs or T cells enriched from blood (not recorded which). This TCR derives from a man aged 40-55 years who had been exposed to COVID-19. For the CDR3, the DNA is TGCGCCAGCAGCTTGGTCACTAGCGGGTTTGGCGTTACGCAGTATTTT. Encoded protein: CASSLVTSGFGVTQYF.